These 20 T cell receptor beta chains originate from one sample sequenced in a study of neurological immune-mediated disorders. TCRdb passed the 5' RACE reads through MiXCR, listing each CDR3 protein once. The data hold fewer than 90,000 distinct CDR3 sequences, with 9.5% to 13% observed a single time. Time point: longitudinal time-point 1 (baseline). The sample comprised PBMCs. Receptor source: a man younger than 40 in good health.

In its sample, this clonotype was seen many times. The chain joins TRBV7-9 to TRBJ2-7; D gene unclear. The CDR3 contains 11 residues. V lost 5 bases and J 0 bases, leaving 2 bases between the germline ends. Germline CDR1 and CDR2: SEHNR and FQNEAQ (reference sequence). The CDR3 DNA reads TGTGCCAGCAGCGTCTCCTACGAGCAGTACTTC. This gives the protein CASSVSYEQYF.

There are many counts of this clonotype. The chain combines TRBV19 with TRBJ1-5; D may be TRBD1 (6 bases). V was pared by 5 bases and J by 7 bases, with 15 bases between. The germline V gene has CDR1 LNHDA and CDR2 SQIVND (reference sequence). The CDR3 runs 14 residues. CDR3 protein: CASSGGTGPQPQHF. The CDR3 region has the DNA TGTGCCAGTAGTGGGGGCACAGGCCCCCAGCCCCAGCATTTT.

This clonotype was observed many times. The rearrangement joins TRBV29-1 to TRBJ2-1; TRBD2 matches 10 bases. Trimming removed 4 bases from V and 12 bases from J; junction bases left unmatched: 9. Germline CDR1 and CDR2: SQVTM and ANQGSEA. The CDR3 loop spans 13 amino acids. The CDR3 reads CSVGTSGQGGQFF. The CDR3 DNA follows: TGCAGCGTTGGGACTAGCGGCCAAGGGGGGCAGTTCTTC.

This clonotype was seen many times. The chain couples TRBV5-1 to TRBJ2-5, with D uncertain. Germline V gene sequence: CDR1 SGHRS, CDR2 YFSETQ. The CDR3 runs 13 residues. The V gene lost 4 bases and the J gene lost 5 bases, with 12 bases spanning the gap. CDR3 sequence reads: CASSGSAGETQYF. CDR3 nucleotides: TGCGCCAGCAGCGGGTCAGCAGGCGAGACCCAGTACTTC.

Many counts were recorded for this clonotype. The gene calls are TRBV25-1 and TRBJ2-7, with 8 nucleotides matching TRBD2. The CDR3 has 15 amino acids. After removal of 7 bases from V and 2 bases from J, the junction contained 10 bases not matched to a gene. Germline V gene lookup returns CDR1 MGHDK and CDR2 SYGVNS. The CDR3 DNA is TGTGCCAGCACCACTCCGCGGGAGGACGCCTACGAGCAGTACTTC. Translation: CASTTPREDAYEQYF.

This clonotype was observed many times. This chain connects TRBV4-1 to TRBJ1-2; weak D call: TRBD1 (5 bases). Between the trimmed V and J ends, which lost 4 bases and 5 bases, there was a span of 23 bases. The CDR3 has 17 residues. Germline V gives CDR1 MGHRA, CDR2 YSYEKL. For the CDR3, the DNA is TGCGCCAGCAGCCTCCGGGGCCAGGCCGGTTCTAGATATGGCTACACCTTC. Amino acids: CASSLRGQAGSRYGYTF.

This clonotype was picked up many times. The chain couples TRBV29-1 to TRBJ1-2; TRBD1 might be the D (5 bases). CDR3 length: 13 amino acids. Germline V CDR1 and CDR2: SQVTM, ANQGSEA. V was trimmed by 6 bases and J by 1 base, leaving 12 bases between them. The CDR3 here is CSVRQTHNYGYTF. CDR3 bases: TGCAGCGTCCGACAGACCCATAACTATGGCTACACCTTC.

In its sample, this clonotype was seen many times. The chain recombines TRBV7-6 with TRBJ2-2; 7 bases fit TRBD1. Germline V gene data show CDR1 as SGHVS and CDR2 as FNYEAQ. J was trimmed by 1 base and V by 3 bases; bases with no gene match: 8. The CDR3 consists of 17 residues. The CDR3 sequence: CASSLTQGFLNTGELFF. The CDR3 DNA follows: TGTGCCAGCAGCTTGACACAGGGGTTCTTGAACACCGGGGAGCTGTTTTTT. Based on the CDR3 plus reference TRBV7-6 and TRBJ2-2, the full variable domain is GAGVSQSPRYKVTKRGQDVALRCDPISGHVSLYWYRQALGQGPEFLTYFNYEAQQDKSGLPNDRFSAERPEGSISTLTIQRTEQRDSAMYRCASSLTQGFLNTGELFFGEGSRLTVL.

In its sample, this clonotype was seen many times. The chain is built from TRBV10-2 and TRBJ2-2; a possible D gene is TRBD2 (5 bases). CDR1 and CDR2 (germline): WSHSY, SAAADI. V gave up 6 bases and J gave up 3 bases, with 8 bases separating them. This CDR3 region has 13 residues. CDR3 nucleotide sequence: TGCGCCAGCAGGGACTGGGACACCGGGGAGCTGTTTTTT. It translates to CASRDWDTGELFF.

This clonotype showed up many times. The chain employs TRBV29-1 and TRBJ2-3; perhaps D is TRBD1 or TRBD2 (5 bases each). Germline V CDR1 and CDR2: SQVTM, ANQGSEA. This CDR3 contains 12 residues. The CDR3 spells CGGGTNTDTQYF. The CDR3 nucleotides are TGCGGTGGGGGAACTAACACAGATACGCAGTATTTT.

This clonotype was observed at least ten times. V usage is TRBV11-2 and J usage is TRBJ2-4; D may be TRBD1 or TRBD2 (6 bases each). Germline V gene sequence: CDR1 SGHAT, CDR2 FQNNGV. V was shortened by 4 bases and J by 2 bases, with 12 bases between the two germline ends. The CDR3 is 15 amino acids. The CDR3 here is CASSSWGAPKNIQYF. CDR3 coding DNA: TGTGCCAGCAGCTCTTGGGGGGCGCCCAAAAACATTCAGTACTTC.

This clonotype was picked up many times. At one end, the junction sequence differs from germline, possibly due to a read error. This chain's CDR3 is CASSVPLAGVYGSIWIF. For the CDR3, the DNA is TGTGCCAGCAGCGTTCCACTAGCGGGAGTCTATGGATCGATTTGGATCTTC. The V gene is TRBV5-5, the J gene TRBJ2-1; 11 positions agree with TRBD2. Germline-derived CDR1 and CDR2 are SGHKS and YYEKEE (reference sequence). The CDR3 covers 17 residues.

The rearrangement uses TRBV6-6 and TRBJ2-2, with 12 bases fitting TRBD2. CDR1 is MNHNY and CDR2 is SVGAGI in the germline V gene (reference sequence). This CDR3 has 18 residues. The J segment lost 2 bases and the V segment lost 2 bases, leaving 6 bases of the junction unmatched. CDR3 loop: CASSYRAGLAGNTGELFF. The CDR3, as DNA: TGTGCCAGCAGTTACCGGGCAGGACTAGCGGGAAACACCGGGGAGCTGTTTTTT.

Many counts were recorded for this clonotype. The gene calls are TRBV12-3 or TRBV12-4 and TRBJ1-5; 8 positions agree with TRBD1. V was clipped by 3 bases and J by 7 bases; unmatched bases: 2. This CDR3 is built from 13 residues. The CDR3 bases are TGTGCCAGCAGTTTCGACAGGGGCCAGCCCCAGCATTTT. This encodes CASSFDRGQPQHF.

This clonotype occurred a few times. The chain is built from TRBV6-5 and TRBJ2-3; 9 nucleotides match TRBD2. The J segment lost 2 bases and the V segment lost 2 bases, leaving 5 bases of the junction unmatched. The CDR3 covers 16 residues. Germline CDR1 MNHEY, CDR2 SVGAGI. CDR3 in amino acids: CASSYSSGSLTDTQYF. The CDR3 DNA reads TGTGCCAGCAGTTACAGTAGCGGGAGTCTCACAGATACGCAGTATTTT.

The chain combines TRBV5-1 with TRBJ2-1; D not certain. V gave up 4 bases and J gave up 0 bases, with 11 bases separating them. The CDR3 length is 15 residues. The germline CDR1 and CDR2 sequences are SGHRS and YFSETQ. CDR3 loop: CASSPSWSSYNEQFF. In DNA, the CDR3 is TGCGCCAGCAGCCCCAGCTGGAGCTCCTACAATGAGCAGTTCTTC.

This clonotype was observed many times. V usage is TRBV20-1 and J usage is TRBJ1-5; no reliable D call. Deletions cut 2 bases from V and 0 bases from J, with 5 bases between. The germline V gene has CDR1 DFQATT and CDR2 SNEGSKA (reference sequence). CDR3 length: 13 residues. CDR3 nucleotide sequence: TGCAGTGCTAGATGGATTAGCAATCAGCCCCAGCATTTT. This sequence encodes CSARWISNQPQHF.

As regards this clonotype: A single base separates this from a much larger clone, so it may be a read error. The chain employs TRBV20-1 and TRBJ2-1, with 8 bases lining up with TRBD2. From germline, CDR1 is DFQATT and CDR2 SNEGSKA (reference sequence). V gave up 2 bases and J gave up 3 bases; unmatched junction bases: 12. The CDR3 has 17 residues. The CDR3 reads CSARFGLAGSLYNEQFF. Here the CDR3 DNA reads TGCAGTGCTAGATTCGGACTAGCAGGGAGTCTCTACAATGAGCAGTTCTTC.

The CDR3: CASSFGLAGALDTQYF. CDR3 nucleotides: TGTGCCAGCAGCTTCGGACTAGCGGGAGCCTTAGATACGCAGTATTTT. The rearrangement uses TRBV7-2 and TRBJ2-3, with TRBD2 matching 13 bases. Germline trimming cut 3 bases from V and 5 bases from J; bases unmatched to any gene: 5. In germline, CDR1 is SGHTA, CDR2 FQGNSA. The CDR3 sequence is 16 residues long.

The CDR3 loop reads CASSLFLIEQYF. CDR3 sequence (DNA): TGTGCCAGCAGCTTATTTCTGATCGAGCAGTACTTC. The gene calls are TRBV7-2 and TRBJ2-7; D ambiguous. This CDR3 has 12 amino acids. In germline, CDR1 is SGHTA, CDR2 FQGNSA. V lost 2 bases, J lost 6 bases, and 8 bases lay in between.